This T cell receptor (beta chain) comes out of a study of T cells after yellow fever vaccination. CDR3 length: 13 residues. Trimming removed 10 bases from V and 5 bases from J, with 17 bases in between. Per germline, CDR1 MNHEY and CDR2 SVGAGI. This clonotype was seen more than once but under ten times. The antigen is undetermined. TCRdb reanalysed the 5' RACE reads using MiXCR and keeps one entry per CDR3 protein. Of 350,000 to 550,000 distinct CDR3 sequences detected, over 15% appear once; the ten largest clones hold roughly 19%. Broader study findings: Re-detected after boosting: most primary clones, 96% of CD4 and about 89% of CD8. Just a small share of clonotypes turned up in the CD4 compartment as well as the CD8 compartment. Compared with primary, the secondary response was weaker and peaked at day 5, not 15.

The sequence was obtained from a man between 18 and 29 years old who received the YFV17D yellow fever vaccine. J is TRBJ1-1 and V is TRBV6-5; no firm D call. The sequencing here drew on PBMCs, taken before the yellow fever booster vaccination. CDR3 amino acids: CATYSRMGTEAFF. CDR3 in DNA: TGTGCCACCTACTCGCGAATGGGAACTGAAGCTTTCTTT.